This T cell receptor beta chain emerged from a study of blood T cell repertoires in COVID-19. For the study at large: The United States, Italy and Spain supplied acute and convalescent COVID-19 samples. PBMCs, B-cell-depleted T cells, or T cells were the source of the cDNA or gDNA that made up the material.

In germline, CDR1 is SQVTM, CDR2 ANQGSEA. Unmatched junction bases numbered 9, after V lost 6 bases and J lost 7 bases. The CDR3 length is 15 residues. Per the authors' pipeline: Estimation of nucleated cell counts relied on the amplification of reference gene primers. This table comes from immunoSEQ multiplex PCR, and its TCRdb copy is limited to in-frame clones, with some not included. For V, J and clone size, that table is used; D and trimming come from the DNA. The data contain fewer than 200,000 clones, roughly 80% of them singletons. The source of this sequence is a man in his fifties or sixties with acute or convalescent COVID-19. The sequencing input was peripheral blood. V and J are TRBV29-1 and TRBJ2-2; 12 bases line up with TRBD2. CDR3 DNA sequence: TGCAGCGTCTCGACTAGCGGGGGTGGGGGCGGGGAGCTGTTTTTT. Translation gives CSVSTSGGGGGELFF.